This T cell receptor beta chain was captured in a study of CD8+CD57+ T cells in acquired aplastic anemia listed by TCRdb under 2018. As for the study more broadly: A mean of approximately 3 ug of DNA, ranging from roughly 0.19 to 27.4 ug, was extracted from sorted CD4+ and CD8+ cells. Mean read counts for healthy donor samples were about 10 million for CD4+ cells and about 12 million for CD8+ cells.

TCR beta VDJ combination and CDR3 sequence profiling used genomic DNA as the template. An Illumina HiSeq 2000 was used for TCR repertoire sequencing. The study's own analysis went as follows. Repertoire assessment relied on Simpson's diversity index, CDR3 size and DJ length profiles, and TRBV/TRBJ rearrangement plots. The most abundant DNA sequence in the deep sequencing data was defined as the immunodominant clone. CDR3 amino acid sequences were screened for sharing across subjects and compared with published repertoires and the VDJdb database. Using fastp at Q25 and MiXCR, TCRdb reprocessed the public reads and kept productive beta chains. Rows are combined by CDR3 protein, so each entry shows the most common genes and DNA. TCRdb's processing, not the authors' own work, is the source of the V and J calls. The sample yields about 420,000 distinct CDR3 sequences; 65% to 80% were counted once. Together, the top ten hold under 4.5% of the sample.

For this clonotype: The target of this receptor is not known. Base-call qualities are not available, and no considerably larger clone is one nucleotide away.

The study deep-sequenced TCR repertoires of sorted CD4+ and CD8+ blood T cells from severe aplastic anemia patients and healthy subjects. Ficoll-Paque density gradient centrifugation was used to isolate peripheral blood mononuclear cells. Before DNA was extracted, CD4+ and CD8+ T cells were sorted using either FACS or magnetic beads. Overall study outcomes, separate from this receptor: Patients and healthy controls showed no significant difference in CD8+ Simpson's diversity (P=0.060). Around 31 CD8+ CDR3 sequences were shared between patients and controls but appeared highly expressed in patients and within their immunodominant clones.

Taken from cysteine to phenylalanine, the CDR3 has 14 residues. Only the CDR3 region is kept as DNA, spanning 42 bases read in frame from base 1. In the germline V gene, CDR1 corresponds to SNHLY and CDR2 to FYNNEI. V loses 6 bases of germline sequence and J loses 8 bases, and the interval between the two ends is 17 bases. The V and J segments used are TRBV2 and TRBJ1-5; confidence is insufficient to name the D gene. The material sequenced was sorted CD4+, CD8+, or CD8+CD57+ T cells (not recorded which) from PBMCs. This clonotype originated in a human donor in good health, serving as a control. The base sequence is TGTGCCAGCAGACCTGGCAGTCCTATAGAGCCCCAGCATTTT. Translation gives CASRPGSPIEPQHF.